These T cell receptor beta chains were read from a single sample in a study of shared clonotypes between healthy human individuals. Only in-frame clones appear in the TCRdb table, and some are missing; sequencing was by immunoSEQ multiplex PCR. The data show under 1,100,000 clones, 65% to 75% seen once. Sequencing was done on a sample of memory CD4+ T cells sorted from blood. All receptors come from a man aged 18 to 30 in good health. Both conserved end residues are part of each CDR3. The D gene is left open where the match is weak. Clone size is shown for a subset of rows, as once, few, many or a class of expanded clone.

clone_size,v_call,j_call,d_call,cdr3_nt,cdr3_aa
-,TRBV10-1,TRBJ2-1,TRBD2,TGCGCCAGCAGCCCGGGGACTAGCGGGAAGAATGAGCAGTTCTTC,CASSPGTSGKNEQFF
-,TRBV5-1,TRBJ1-1,TRBD1,TGCGCCAGCAGCTTGGCAGGGGGCCCCAACACTGAAGCTTTCTTT,CASSLAGGPNTEAFF
-,TRBV5-4,TRBJ1-1,-,TGTGCCAGCAGCACAATAGGGGGGCCTGGATGGGCTTTCTTT,CASSTIGGPGWAFF
-,TRBV6-5,TRBJ2-1,-,TGTGCCAGCACCAACGGAGGGTACAACAATGAGCAGTTCTTC,CASTNGGYNNEQFF
-,TRBV28,TRBJ1-5,-,TGTGCCAGCAGTTTAGTTAAGGGGAGGGCCAATCAGCCCCAGCATTTT,CASSLVKGRANQPQHF
few,TRBV19,TRBJ1-2,-,TGTGCCAGTAGTTCCGACAGGATCCTCTATGGCTACACCTTC,CASSSDRILYGYTF
-,TRBV11-2,TRBJ2-5,TRBD2,TGTGCCAGCAGCTTTGAGTTAGCGGGAGGGCCAACCCAGTACTTC,CASSFELAGGPTQYF
-,TRBV4-1,TRBJ2-3,-,TGCGCCAGTAACCGGGACATAAACACAGATACGCAGTATTTT,CASNRDINTDTQYF
-,TRBV6-7,TRBJ1-5,TRBD1,TGTGCCAGTAGGGATGGGACAGCCACTATTGATAGCAATCAGCCCCAGCATTTT,CASRDGTATIDSNQPQHF
-,TRBV30,TRBJ2-1,-,TGTGCCTGGAGTAAAATAGCGGTGAACAATGAGCAGTTCTTC,CAWSKIAVNNEQFF
-,TRBV19,TRBJ1-5,-,TGTGCCAGTAGTAGCGGGACGGAGGTTCGTCAGCCCCAGCATTTT,CASSSGTEVRQPQHF
-,TRBV2,TRBJ1-4,TRBD1,TGTGCCAGCACCGGACAGGGGGTGTATGAAAAACTGTTTTTT,CASTGQGVYEKLFF
-,TRBV5-1,TRBJ2-3,-,TGCGCCAGCAAACGGGGAGTCACAGATACGCAGTATTTT,CASKRGVTDTQYF
few,TRBV11-2,TRBJ1-4,-,TGTGCCAGCAGCTTAGCCGTTAATGAAAAACTGTTTTTT,CASSLAVNEKLFF
-,TRBV6-6,TRBJ1-4,-,TGTGCCAGCAGTTACGCCGGTGGGTGGAATGAAAAACTGTTTTTT,CASSYAGGWNEKLFF
-,TRBV5-1,TRBJ2-7,-,TGCGCCAGCAGCGGTCAAACGAACAATGCCCACGAGCAGTACTTC,CASSGQTNNAHEQYF